The source of this T cell receptor beta chain is a study of blood T cell repertoires in COVID-19. Sequencing used immunoSEQ multiplex PCR; TCRdb keeps in-frame clones, though not all of them. The table lists 200,000 to 300,000 clones, 75% to 85% of them singletons. This sequence originates from a woman between 50 and 59 years old with acute COVID-19. Material: PBMCs or T cells enriched from blood (not recorded which).

CDR3 in amino acids: CASSPTPPLAGGPWAKNIQYF. The CDR3 DNA reads as TGTGCCAGCTCACCCACTCCCCCCCTAGCGGGGGGGCCTTGGGCCAAAAACATTCAGTACTTC. The chain recombines TRBV18 with TRBJ2-4; TRBD2 matches at 12 bases. Germline V gene sequence: CDR1 KGHSH, CDR2 LQKENI. The CDR3 consists of 21 residues. The junction had 16 bases not matched to a gene; V was cut back by 3 bases and J by 1 base. Looking up the rest from reference TRBV18 and TRBJ2-4 gives the full variable domain: NAGVMQNPRHLVRRRGQEARLRCSPMKGHSHVYWYRQLPEEGLKFMVYLQKENIIDESGMPKERFSAEFPKEGPSILRIQQVVRGDSAAYFCASSPTPPLAGGPWAKNIQYFGAGTRLSVL.